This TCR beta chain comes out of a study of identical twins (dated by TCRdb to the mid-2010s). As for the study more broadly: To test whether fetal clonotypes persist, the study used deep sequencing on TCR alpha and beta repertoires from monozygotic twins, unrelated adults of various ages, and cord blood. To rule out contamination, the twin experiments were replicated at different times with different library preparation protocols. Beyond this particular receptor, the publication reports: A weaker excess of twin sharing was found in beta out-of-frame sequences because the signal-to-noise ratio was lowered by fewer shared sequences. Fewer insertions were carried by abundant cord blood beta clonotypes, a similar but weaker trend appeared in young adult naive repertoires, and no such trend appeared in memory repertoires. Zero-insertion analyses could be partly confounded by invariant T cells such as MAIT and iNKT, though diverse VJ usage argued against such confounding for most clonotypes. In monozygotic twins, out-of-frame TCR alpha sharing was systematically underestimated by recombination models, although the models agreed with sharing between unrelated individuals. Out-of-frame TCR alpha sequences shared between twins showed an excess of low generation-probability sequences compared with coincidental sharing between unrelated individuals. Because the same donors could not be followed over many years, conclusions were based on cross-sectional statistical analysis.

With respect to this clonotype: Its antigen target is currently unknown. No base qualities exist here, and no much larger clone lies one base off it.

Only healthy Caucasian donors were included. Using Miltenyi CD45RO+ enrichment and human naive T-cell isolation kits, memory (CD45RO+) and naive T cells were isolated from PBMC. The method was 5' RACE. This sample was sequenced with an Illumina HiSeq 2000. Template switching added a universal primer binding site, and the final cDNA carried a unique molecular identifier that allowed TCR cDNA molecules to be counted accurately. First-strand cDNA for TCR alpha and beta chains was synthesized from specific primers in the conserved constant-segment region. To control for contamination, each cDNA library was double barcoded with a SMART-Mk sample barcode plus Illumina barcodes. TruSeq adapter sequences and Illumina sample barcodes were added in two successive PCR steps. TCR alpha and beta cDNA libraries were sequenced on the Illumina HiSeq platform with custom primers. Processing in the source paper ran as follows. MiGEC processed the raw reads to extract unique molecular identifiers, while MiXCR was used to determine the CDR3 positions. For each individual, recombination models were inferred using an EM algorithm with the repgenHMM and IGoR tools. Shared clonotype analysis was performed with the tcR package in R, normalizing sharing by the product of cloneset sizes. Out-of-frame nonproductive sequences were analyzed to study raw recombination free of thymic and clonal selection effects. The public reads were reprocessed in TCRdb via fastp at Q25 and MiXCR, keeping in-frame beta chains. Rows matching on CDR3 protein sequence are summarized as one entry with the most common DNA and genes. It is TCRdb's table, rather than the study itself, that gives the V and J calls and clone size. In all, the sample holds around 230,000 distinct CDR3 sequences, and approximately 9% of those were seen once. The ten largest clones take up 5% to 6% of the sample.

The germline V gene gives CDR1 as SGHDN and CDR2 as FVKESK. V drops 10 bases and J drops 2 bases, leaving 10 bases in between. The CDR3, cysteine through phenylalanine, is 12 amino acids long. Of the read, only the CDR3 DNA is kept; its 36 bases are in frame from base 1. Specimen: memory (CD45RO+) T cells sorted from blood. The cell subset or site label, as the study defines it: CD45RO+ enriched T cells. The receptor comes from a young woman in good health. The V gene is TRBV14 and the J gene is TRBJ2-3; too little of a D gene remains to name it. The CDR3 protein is CATQGVTDTQYF. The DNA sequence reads TGTGCCACCCAAGGTGTCACAGATACGCAGTATTTT.